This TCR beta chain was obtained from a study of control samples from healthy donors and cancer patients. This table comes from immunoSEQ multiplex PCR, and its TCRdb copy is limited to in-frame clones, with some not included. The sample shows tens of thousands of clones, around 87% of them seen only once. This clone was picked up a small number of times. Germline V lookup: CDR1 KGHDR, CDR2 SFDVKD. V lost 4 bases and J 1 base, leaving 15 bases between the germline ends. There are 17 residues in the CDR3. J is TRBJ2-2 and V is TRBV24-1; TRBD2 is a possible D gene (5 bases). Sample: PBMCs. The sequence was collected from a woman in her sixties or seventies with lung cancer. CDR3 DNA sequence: TGTGCCACCAGTGACCCCCGCGGGCAGGTGAACACCGGGGAGCTGTTTTTT. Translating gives CATSDPRGQVNTGELFF.